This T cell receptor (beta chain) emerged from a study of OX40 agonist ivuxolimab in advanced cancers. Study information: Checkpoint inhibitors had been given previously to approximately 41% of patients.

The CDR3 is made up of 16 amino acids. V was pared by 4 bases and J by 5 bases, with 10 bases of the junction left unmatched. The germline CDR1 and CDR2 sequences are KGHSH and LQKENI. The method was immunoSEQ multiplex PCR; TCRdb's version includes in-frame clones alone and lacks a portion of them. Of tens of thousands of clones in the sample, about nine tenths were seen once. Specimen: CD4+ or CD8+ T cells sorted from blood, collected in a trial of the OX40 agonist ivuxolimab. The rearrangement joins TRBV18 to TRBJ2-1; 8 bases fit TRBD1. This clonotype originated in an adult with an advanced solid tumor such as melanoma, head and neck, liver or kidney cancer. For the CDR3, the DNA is TGTGCCAGCTCACGACCAGGGGGCACAGTAAACAATGAGCAGTTCTTC. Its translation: CASSRPGGTVNNEQFF.